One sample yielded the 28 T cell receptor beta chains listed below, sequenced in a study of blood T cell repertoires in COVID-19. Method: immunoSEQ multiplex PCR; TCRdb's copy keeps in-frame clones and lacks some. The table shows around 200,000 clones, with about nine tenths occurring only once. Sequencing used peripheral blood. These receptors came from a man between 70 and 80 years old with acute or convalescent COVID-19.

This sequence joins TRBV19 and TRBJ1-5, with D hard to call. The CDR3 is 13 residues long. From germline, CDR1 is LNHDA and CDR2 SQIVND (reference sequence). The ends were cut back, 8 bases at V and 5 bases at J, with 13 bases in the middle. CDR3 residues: CASSLRVDQPQHF. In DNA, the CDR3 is TGTGCCAGTTCCTTGAGGGTCGATCAGCCCCAGCATTTT.

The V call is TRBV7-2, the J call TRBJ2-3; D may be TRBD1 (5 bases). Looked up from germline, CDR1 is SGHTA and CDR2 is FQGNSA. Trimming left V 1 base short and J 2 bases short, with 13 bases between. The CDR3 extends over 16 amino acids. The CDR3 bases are TGTGCCAGCAGCTTAGGGGGATTTGGGGCCACAGATACGCAGTATTTT. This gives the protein CASSLGGFGATDTQYF.

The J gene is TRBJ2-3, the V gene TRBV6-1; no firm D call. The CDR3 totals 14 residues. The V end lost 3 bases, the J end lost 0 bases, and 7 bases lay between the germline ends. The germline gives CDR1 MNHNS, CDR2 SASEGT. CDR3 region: CASSDNLSTDTQYF. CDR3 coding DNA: TGTGCCAGCAGTGATAATCTAAGCACAGATACGCAGTATTTT.

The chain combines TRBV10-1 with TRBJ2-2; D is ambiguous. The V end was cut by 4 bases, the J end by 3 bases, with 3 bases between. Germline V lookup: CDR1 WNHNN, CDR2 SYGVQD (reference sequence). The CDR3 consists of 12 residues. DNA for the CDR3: TGCGCCAGCAGTGTAGACACCGGGGAGCTGTTTTTT. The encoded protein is CASSVDTGELFF.

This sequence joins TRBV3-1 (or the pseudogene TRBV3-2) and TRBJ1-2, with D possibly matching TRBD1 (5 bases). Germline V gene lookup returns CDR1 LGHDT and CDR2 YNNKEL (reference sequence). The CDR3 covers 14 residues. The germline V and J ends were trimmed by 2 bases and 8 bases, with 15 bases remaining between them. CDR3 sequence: CASSQSVQGLGYTF. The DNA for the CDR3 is TGTGCCAGCAGCCAAAGTGTGCAGGGTCTCGGCTACACCTTC.

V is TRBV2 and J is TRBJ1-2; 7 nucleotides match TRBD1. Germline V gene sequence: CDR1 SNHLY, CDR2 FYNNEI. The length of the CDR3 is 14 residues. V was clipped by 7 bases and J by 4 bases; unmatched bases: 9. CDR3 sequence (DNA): TGTGCCAGCACATATAGACAGGGCACCTATGGCTACACCTTC. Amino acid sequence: CASTYRQGTYGYTF.

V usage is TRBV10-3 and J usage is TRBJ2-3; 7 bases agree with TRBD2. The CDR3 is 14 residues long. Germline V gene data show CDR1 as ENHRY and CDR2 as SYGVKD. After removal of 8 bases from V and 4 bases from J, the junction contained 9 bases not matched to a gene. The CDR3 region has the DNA TGTGCCATCGGTGGCAGGGAGGGGTCAGATACGCAGTATTTT. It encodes CAIGGREGSDTQYF.

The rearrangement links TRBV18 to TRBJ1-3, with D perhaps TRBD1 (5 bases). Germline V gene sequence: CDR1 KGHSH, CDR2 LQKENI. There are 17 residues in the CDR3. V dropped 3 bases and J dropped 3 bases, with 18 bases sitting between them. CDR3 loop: CASSPGRGLPGGNTIYF. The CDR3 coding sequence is TGTGCCAGCTCACCGGGGAGGGGCCTCCCTGGTGGAAACACCATATATTTT.

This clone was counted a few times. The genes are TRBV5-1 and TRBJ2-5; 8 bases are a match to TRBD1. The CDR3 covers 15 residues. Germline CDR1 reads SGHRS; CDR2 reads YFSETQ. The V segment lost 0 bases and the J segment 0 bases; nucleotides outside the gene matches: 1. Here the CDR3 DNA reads TGCGCCAGCAGCTTGGCAGGGGGCCACCAAGAGACCCAGTACTTC. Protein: CASSLAGGHQETQYF.

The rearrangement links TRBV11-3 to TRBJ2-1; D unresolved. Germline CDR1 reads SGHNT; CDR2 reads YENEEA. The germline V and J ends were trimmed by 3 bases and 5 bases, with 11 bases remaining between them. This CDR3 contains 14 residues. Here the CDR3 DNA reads TGTGCCAGCAGCTTTTCCCGACTTGACAATGAGCAGTTCTTC. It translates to CASSFSRLDNEQFF.

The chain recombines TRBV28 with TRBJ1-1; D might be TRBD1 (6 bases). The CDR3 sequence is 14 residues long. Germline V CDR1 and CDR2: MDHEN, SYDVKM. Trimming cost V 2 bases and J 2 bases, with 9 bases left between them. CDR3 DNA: TGTGCCAGCAGTTTAAGGGGGTCTAACACTGAAGCTTTCTTT. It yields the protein CASSLRGSNTEAFF. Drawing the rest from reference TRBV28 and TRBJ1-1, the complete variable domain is DVKVTQSSRYLVKRTGEKVFLECVQDMDHENMFWYRQDPGLGLRLIYFSYDVKMKEKGDIPEGYSVSREKKERFSLILESASTNQTSMYLCASSLRGSNTEAFFGQGTRLTVV.

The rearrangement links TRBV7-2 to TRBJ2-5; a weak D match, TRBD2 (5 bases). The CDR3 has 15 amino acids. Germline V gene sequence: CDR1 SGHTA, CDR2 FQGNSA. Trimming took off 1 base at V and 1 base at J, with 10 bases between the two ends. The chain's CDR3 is CASSLVASFQETQYF. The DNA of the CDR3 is TGTGCCAGCAGCTTAGTGGCTAGCTTCCAAGAGACCCAGTACTTC.

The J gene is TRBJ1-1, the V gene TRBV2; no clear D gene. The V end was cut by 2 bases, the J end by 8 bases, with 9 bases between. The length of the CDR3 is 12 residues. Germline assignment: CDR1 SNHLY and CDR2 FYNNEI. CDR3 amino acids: CASSELEEEAFF. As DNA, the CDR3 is TGTGCCAGCAGTGAATTGGAGGAGGAAGCTTTCTTT.

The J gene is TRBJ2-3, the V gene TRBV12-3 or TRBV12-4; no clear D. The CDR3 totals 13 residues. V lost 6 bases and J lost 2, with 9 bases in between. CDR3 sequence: CASRGGITDTQYF. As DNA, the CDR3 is TGTGCCAGCAGAGGCGGAATCACAGATACGCAGTATTTT.

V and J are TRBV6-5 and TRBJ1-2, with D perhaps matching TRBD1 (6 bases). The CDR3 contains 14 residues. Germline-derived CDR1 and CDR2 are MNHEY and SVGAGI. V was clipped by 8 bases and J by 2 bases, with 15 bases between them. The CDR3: CASASDRSNYGYTF. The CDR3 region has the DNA TGTGCCAGCGCCAGTGACAGGAGCAACTATGGCTACACCTTC.

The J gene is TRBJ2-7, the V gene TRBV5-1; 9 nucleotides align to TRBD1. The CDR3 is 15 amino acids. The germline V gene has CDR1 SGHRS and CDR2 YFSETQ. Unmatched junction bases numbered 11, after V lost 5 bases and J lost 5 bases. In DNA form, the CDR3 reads TGCGCCAGCAGTTCCTCGGGGACAGGGACCCACGAGCAGTACTTC. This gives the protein CASSSSGTGTHEQYF. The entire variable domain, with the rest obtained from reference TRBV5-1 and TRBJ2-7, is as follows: KAGVTQTPRYLIKTRGQQVTLSCSPISGHRSVSWYQQTPGQGLQFLFEYFSETQRNKGNFPGRFSGRQFSNSRSEMNVSTLELGDSALYLCASSSSGTGTHEQYFGPGTRLTVT.

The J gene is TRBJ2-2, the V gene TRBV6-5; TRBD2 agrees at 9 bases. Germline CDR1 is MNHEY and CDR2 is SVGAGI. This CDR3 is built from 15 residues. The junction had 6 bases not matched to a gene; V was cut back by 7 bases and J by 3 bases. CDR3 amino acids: CASKKPSGDTGELFF. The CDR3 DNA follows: TGTGCCAGCAAGAAACCTAGCGGGGACACCGGGGAGCTGTTTTTT.

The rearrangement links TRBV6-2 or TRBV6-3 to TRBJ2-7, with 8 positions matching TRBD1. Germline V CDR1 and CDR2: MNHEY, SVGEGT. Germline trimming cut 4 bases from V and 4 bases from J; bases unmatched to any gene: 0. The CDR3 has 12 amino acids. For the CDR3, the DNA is TGTGCCAGCAGTTGGACAGGGTACGAGCAGTACTTC. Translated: CASSWTGYEQYF.

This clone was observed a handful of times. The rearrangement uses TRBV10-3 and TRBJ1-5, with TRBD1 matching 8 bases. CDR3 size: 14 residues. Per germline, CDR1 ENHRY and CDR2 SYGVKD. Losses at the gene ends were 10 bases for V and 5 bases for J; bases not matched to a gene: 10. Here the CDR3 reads CATTVDRGDQPQHF. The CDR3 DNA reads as TGTGCCACCACAGTTGACAGGGGTGATCAGCCCCAGCATTTT.

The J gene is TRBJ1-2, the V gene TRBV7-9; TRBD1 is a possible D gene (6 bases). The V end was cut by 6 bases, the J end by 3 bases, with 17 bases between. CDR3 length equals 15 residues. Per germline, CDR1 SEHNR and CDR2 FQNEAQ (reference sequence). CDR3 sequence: CASRNRDNRDYGYTF. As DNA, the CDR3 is TGTGCCAGCAGAAACCGGGACAATCGGGACTATGGCTACACCTTC.

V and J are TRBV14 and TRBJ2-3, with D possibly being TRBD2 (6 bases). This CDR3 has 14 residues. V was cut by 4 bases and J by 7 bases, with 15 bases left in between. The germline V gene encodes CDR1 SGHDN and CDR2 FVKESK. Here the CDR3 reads CASSPREFWNTQYF. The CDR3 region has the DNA TGTGCCAGCAGCCCGCGGGAATTCTGGAATACGCAGTATTTT.

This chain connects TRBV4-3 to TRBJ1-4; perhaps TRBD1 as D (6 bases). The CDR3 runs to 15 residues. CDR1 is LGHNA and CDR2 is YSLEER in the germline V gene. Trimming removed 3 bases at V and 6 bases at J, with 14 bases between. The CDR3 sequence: CASSQATGSHEKLFF. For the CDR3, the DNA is TGCGCCAGCAGCCAGGCCACAGGGAGTCATGAAAAACTGTTTTTT.

CDR3 sequence (DNA): TGTGCCAGCAGTGGCAGGCCGGATTCACCCCTCCACTTT. Its translation: CASSGRPDSPLHF. The chain uses TRBV2 and TRBJ1-6; unclear D gene. Deletions cut 4 bases from V and 8 bases from J, with 9 bases between. CDR1 is SNHLY, CDR2 FYNNEI, per germline. This CDR3 is built from 13 residues. Full variable domain (rest looked up from reference TRBV2 and TRBJ1-6): EPEVTQTPSHQVTQMGQEVILRCVPISNHLYFYWYRQILGQKVEFLVSFYNNEISEKSEIFDDQFSVERPDGSNFTLKIRSTKLEDSAMYFCASSGRPDSPLHFGNGTRLTVT.

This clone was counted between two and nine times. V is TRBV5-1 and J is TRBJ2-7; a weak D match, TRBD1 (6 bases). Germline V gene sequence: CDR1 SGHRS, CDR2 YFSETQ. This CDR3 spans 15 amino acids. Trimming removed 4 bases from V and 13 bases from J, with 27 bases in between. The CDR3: CASSPGLGDTYTQYF. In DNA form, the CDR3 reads TGCGCCAGCAGCCCAGGCCTGGGGGACACGTATACCCAATACTTC.

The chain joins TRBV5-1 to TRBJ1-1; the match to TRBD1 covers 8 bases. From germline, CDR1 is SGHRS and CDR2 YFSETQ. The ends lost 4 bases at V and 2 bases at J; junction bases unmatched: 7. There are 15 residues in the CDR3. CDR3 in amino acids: CASSGQGQKNTEAFF. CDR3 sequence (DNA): TGCGCCAGCAGCGGACAGGGTCAGAAAAACACTGAAGCTTTCTTT.

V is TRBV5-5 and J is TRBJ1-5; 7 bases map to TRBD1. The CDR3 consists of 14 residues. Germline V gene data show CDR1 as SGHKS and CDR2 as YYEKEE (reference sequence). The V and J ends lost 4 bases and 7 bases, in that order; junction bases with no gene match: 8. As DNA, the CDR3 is TGTGCCAGCAGCCTAGACAGGGCAGACCAGCCCCAGCATTTT. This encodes CASSLDRADQPQHF. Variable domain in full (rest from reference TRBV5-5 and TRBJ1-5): DAGVTQSPTHLIKTRGQQVTLRCSPISGHKSVSWYQQVLGQGPQFIFQYYEKEERGRGNFPDRFSARQFPNYSSELNVNALLLGDSALYLCASSLDRADQPQHFGDGTRLSIL.

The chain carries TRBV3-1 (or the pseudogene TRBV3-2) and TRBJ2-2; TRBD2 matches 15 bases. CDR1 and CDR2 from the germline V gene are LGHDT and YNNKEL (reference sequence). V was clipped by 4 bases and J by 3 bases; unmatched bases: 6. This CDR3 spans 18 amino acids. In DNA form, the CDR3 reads TGTGCCAGCAGCCGACCTCGGACTAGCGGGAGGGACACCGGGGAGCTGTTTTTT. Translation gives CASSRPRTSGRDTGELFF.

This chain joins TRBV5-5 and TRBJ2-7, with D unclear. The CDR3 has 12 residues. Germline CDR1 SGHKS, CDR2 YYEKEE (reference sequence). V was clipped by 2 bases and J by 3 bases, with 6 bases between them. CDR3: CASSLIVYEQYF. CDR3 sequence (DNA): TGTGCCAGCAGCTTAATAGTCTACGAGCAGTACTTC.